The 32 T cell receptor delta chains below all came from one sample that was sequenced in a study of γδ T cells in repeated Plasmodium falciparum infection. Bulk repertoires came from Vgamma9/Vdelta2+ or Vdelta2-negative gammadelta T cells flow-sorted from PBMC. TCRdb redid the clone calls on the multiplex PCR reads with CATT. Of 75,000 to 95,000 delta-chain clones listed, over 0.9% were seen once; the top ten hold around a tenth. Sequenced sample: gamma-delta T cells from blood. Every receptor here comes from a pool of human donors (malaria-infected and uninfected, not separated).

This clone was observed a few times. A far larger clone is one base from this, pointing to a likely read error. This sample also contains other DNA sequences that code for the same CDR3. The chain uses TRDV1 and TRDJ1; the D gene is possibly TRDD3 (5 bases). The J gene was missing in TCRdb and was found by matching the end of the DNA to germline. CDR3 length: 19 amino acids. The germline V and J ends were trimmed by 2 bases and 0 bases, with 22 bases remaining between them. Looked up from germline, CDR1 is TSWWSYY and CDR2 is QGS. CDR3 nucleotides: TGTGCTCTTGGGGAAACGTGGGGTCCCTCAGGAAAGTACACCGATAAACTCATCTTT. Translated: CALGETWGPSGKYTDKLIF.

About this clone: A far larger clone is one nucleotide away, so this likely arose from a read error. This sample includes further DNA sequences coding for the same CDR3. V gene TRDV1 combines with J gene TRDJ1; 9 bases match TRDD3. The J gene, absent from TCRdb, was called here by matching the DNA to germline. The germline CDR1 and CDR2 sequences are TSWWSYY and QGS. The CDR3 loop spans 20 amino acids. This CDR3 is CALGECLTTTGGPDTDKLIF. CDR3 coding DNA: TGCGCTCTTGGGGAATGTCTTACCACGACTGGGGGACCTGATACCGATAAACTCATCTTT.

Comments on this clone: This likely stems from a read error, as it lies one base from a far larger clone. The J segment was not called; the V segment is TRDV1; TRDD3 is the table's D call, not checked against the DNA. The CDR3 extends over 20 amino acids. Germline V gene data show CDR1 as TSWWSYY and CDR2 as QGS. The CDR3 DNA reads TGTGCTCTTGGGGGCAAACGAGTCCCCCCCGGGGTGATGTACACCGATAAGCTCATCTTT. Translation: CALGGKRVPPGVMYTDKLIF.

A note on this clone: The protein TCRdb lists belongs to a much larger clone and differs from this DNA's translation at residue 12, which points to a read error; the protein shown is made from the DNA. This chain connects TRDV1 to TRDJ3; D ambiguous. The J gene comes from matching the DNA to germline here; TCRdb lacks it. V lost 0 bases to trimming and J lost 1 base, with 16 bases between them. This CDR3 is 20 amino acids long. The germline CDR1 and CDR2 sequences are TSWWSYY and QGS. The CDR3 coding sequence is TGTGCTCTTGGGGAACTAGGTTGCCCCCTCCAATCCTGGGACACCCGACAGATGTTTTTC. It codes for CALGELGCPLQSWDTRQMFF.

This clone was found a few times. The TCRdb protein comes from a much larger clone and disagrees with this DNA's translation at residue 4, likely due to a read error; the protein given here is derived from the DNA. This chain joins TRDV2 and TRDJ1, with 7 bases identical to TRDD3. TCRdb is silent on the J gene; assignment here came from matching the DNA to germline. Trimming removed 6 bases from V and 5 bases from J; junction bases left unmatched: 17. The germline CDR1 and CDR2 sequences are GEAIGNYY and EKD. The CDR3 contains 16 residues. CDR3 amino acids: CACKPAAKWGRDKLIF. The CDR3 nucleotides are TGTGCCTGTAAACCTGCGGCCAAATGGGGGAGAGATAAACTCATCTTT.

This clone was detected many times. Other DNA sequences within the sample encode an identical CDR3. V is TRDV1 and J is TRDJ1; 10 bases line up with TRDD3. The CDR3 runs 19 residues. CDR1 and CDR2 (germline): TSWWSYY, QGS. V shed 1 base and J 3 bases; nucleotides not matched to a gene: 14. The chain's CDR3 is CALGEPDQLGDKAADKLIF. The CDR3, as DNA: TGTGCTCTTGGGGAACCAGATCAGCTGGGGGATAAGGCAGCCGATAAACTCATCTTT.

This clone appeared a few times. A far larger clone is off by one base, so a read error is likely. The sample carries other DNA sequences with the same CDR3. CDR3 sequence: CACDTIQGLGTDKLIF. For the CDR3, the DNA is TGTGCCTGTGACACCATTCAAGGTCTAGGAACCGATAAACTCATCTTT. The J gene is TRDJ1, the V gene TRDV2; no clear D. In the absence of a J gene in TCRdb, the DNA was matched to germline to assign it here. Germline loops: CDR1 GEAIGNYY, CDR2 EKD. The V end lost 0 bases, the J end lost 2 bases, and 15 bases lay between the germline ends. There are 16 residues in the CDR3.

This clone has more than one count but fewer than ten. TCRdb's protein for this DNA is that of a much larger clone and differs from the translation at residue 13, likely a read error; the protein shown is the DNA translation. V gene TRDV2 combines with J gene TRDJ1, with 11 nucleotides matching TRDD3. V was clipped by 0 bases and J by 1 base; unmatched bases: 12. This CDR3 comprises 19 residues. The V gene's germline CDR1 is GEAIGNYY and CDR2 EKD. CDR3 sequence: CACDTGAAWGIPCTDKLIF. The CDR3 DNA reads TGTGCCTGTGACACCGGAGCTGCCTGGGGGATACCGTGCACCGATAAACTCATCTTT.

This clone was seen a handful of times. A far larger clone differs by one base, so this is likely a read error. The sample carries other DNA sequences with the same CDR3. V usage is TRDV2 and J usage is TRDJ1, with a tentative D call TRDD3 (6 bases). CDR1 is GEAIGNYY, CDR2 EKD, per germline. The CDR3 is made up of 15 amino acids. The CDR3 region has the DNA TGTGCCTGTGACACCGGGGGACTTTACACCGATAAACTCATCTTC. The encoded protein is CACDTGGLYTDKLIF.

On this clone itself: TCRdb's listed protein matches a much larger clone and diverges from this DNA's translation at residue 7, likely through a read error; the protein shown comes from the DNA. This rearrangement joins TRDV2 to TRDJ1, with 9 bases identical to TRDD3. Matching the DNA to germline supplied the J gene, which TCRdb does not give. The V gene's germline CDR1 is GEAIGNYY and CDR2 EKD. CDR3 length equals 16 residues. Trimming took 3 bases from V and 2 from J; bases not matched to a gene: 9. The CDR3 region has the DNA TGTGCCTGTGACCCATTACCGGGGGATACTACCGATAAACTCATCTTT. Translated, it gives CACDPLPGDTTDKLIF.

This clone was seen more than once but under ten times. It differs at one base from a far larger clone, so likely a read error. Other DNA sequences from this sample encode an identical CDR3 as well. The chain employs TRDV2 and TRDJ1, with 9 bases that match TRDD3. The J gene comes from matching the DNA to germline here; TCRdb lacks it. V was pared by 0 bases and J by 4 bases, with 14 bases of the junction left unmatched. The length of the CDR3 is 18 residues. Germline loops: CDR1 GEAIGNYY, CDR2 EKD. CDR3 bases: TGTGCCTGTGACACCGTGGTCAATAGGAATGGGGGATACGATAAACTCATCTTT. Protein: CACDTVVNRNGGYDKLIF.

As to this clone: This is likely an artifact of a read error, given a far larger clone one base away. The chain links TRDV1 to TRDJ1; TRDD3 matches at 8 bases. Matching the DNA to germline supplied the J gene, which TCRdb does not give. The germline V gene encodes CDR1 TSWWSYY and CDR2 QGS. The CDR3 covers 15 residues. In DNA, the CDR3 is TGTGCTCTCGGGGAGGTACTGGGGGACACCGATAAACTCATCTTT. Its translation is CALGEVLGDTDKLIF.

As to this clone: TCRdb's listed protein matches a much larger clone and diverges from this DNA's translation at residue 18, likely through a read error; the protein shown comes from the DNA. The rearrangement joins TRDV1 to TRDJ1; the D gene could be TRDD2 or TRDD3 (6 bases each). Germline CDR1 and CDR2: TSWWSYY and QGS. Trimming cost V 3 bases and J 8 bases, with 40 bases left between them. The CDR3 is 22 residues long. The chain's CDR3 is CALGDRPSYGPKGLGLTVKLIF. CDR3 nucleotide sequence: TGTGCTCTTGGGGACAGACCCTCCTACGGTCCGAAGGGCCTGGGGCTGACTGTCAAACTCATCTTT.

With respect to this clone: A read error is the likely source, as a far larger clone sits one nucleotide away. The sample contains more than one DNA sequence encoding this CDR3. The rearrangement uses TRDV1 and TRDJ1; TRDD3 matches 9 bases. TCRdb carries no J gene annotation; the J gene was assigned here by matching the DNA with germline. This CDR3 has 22 residues. Germline V gene data show CDR1 as TSWWSYY and CDR2 as QGS. CDR3 nucleotide sequence: TGTGCTCTTGGGGAACTCCTCCTTACGGTGTACTGGGGGACCCAATTTACCGACAAACTCATCTTT. This sequence encodes CALGELLLTVYWGTQFTDKLIF.

About this clone: The protein in TCRdb stems from a much larger clone and differs at residue 12 from this DNA's translation, likely a read error; here the protein is translated from the DNA. The chain employs TRDV1 and TRDJ1; 8 nucleotides agree with TRDD3. The CDR3 has 15 amino acids. Germline V gene lookup returns CDR1 TSWWSYY and CDR2 QGS. This CDR3 reads CALGEPRGYPDRLIF. CDR3 coding DNA: TGTGCTCTTGGGGAACCTAGGGGATACCCCGATAGACTCATCTTT.

Turning to this clone: The protein given by TCRdb reflects a much larger clone and differs at residue 20 from this DNA's translation, likely from a read error; the protein shown is the DNA's translation. This chain connects TRDV2 to TRDJ3; TRDD3 agrees at 9 bases. Germline matching of the DNA provided the J gene here, since TCRdb leaves it blank. The V segment lost 1 base and the J segment 14 bases; nucleotides outside the gene matches: 41. In germline, CDR1 is GEAIGNYY, CDR2 EKD. CDR3 size: 26 residues. The CDR3 sequence is CACDTKGPDRISGIRAFCTRHGQMFF. In DNA, the CDR3 is TGTGCCTGTGACACGAAAGGGCCGGACCGAATATCGGGGATACGCGCGTTTTGTACCCGGCATGGACAGATGTTTTTC.

This clone was recorded a few times. This likely traces to a read error, being one base from a far larger clone. The sample contains more than one DNA sequence encoding this CDR3. V and J are TRDV1 and TRDJ1; D is uncertain. The J gene, absent from TCRdb, was called here by matching the DNA to germline. V shed 3 bases and J shed 1 base, with 33 bases lying between them. This CDR3 is 22 amino acids long. Germline values: CDR1 TSWWSYY, CDR2 QGS. CDR3 region: CALGDYHRPTYDWTGATDKLIF. In nucleotides, the CDR3 is TGTGCTCTTGGGGACTACCACCGCCCCACGTACGATTGGACGGGCGCCACCGATAAACTCATCTTT.

This clone was observed a handful of times. For this DNA, TCRdb reports the protein of a much larger clone, which diverges at residue 19, most likely from a read error; the protein presented here is translated directly from the DNA. The chain has TRDV1 and TRDJ1; weak D call: TRDD2 (6 bases). The J gene is not listed in TCRdb, so it was assigned here from a DNA match to germline. This CDR3 is 28 amino acids long. V shed 1 base and J shed 4 bases, with 52 bases lying between them. CDR1 and CDR2 (germline): TSWWSYY, QGS. CDR3 loop: CALGERKDERGKSLRIPREGWSVDKLIF. The CDR3 bases are TGTGCTCTTGGGGAACGAAAGGACGAAAGGGGAAAGTCCCTACGTATTCCTAGGGAGGGATGGTCGGTCGATAAACTCATCTTT.

Comments on this clone: TCRdb pairs this DNA with a much larger clone's protein that differs at residue 5, likely a read error; the protein shown was translated from the DNA. This chain joins TRDV1 and TRDJ1; 7 bases line up with TRDD3. The germline V gene encodes CDR1 TSWWSYY and CDR2 QGS. The trim removed 5 bases at V and 0 bases at J, leaving 27 bases unmatched. This CDR3 has 22 residues. The CDR3, as DNA: TGTGCTCTTGGGAAAACCGGCTTCCCACCGACTAGGGGGATTTCGTACACCGATAAACTCATCTTT. Translating it yields CALGKTGFPPTRGISYTDKLIF.

Turning to this clone: For this DNA, TCRdb reports the protein of a much larger clone, which diverges at residue 10, most likely from a read error; the protein presented here is translated directly from the DNA. The gene calls are TRDV2 and TRDJ1; D possibly corresponds to TRDD3 (5 bases). TCRdb carries no J gene annotation; the J gene was assigned here by matching the DNA with germline. The V and J ends lost 1 base and 0 bases respectively, with 26 bases between them. Germline assignment: CDR1 GEAIGNYY and CDR2 EKD. This CDR3 spans 20 amino acids. The CDR3 loop is CACDTDQNWRIEGYTDKLIF. The CDR3 coding sequence is TGTGCCTGTGACACTGATCAAAACTGGAGGATCGAAGGGTACACCGATAAACTCATCTTT.

With respect to this clone: A far larger clone is only one base removed, so a read error is likely. The sample carries other DNA sequences with the same CDR3. This chain uses TRDV2 with TRDJ1; D gene ambiguous. The J gene is absent in TCRdb and was assigned here via DNA matching to germline. The CDR3 length is 16 residues. The V gene's germline CDR1 is GEAIGNYY and CDR2 EKD. The CDR3 region has the DNA TGTGCCTGCGACACCGGGAGGATCTTTGGGACCGATAAACTCATCTTT. Its translation is CACDTGRIFGTDKLIF.

Notes on this clone: A far larger clone differs by one base, so this is likely a read error. The limits of the CDR3 on the DNA are not certain, so only TCRdb's listed CDR3 is given. Here the V gene is TRDV2, but the J gene went uncalled; TRDD3, the table's D call, lacks a check against the DNA. The germline V gene has CDR1 GEAIGNYY and CDR2 EKD. With termini counted, the CDR3 has 18 amino acids. CDR3 in amino acids: CACDTVGGGNLTAAQLFF.

On this clone itself: The amino acid sequence in TCRdb belongs to a much larger clone and departs from this DNA's translation at residue 3, likely a sequencing read error; the sequence shown is translated from the DNA. The chain carries TRDV1 and TRDJ1; perhaps TRDD3 as D (7 bases). Matching the DNA to germline supplied the J gene, which TCRdb does not give. Germline lookup yields CDR1 TSWWSYY and CDR2 QGS. The CDR3 sequence is 18 residues long. CDR3 nucleotides: TGTGCTTTTGGGGTTTTCCTAAAAGGGATACAAACGAAGCACAAACTCATCTTT. Amino acid sequence: CAFGVFLKGIQTKHKLIF.

This clone was seen many times. A far larger clone lies a single base away; this is likely a read error. The same CDR3 also results from other DNA sequences found in this sample. V is TRDV2 and J is TRDJ1, with TRDD3 identical over 10 bases. CDR3 length: 20 amino acids. Germline loops: CDR1 GEAIGNYY, CDR2 EKD. For the CDR3, the DNA is TGCGCCTGTGACACCAATTTTCCGGGGGATACGACTCCGTACACCGATAAACTCATCTTT. Protein: CACDTNFPGDTTPYTDKLIF.

This clone was found many times. V usage is TRDV1 and J usage is TRDJ1; the D gene is possibly TRDD2 (7 bases). Germline V CDR1 and CDR2: TSWWSYY, QGS. CDR3 size: 20 residues. The V end was cut by 2 bases, the J end by 8 bases, with 33 bases between. This chain's CDR3 is CALGEKVPTWGYWPAGKLIF. CDR3 nucleotides: TGTGCTCTTGGGGAAAAGGTTCCTACGTGGGGGTACTGGCCGGCAGGGAAACTCATCTTT.

This clone was counted a few times. The protein TCRdb lists belongs to a much larger clone and differs from this DNA's translation at residue 17, which points to a read error; the protein shown is made from the DNA. This rearrangement joins TRDV1 to TRDJ1, with 7 bases that match TRDD3. No J segment appears in TCRdb, so it was assigned here by matching the sequence to germline. Losses at the gene ends were 4 bases for V and 2 bases for J; bases not matched to a gene: 34. This CDR3 region has 24 residues. CDR1 is TSWWSYY, CDR2 QGS, per germline. The CDR3 spells CALGARSTPSLLEWGKAGTDKLIF. The CDR3 region has the DNA TGTGCTCTTGGGGCCAGATCCACGCCTTCGCTCCTGGAATGGGGGAAGGCAGGGACCGATAAACTCATCTTT.

This clone has only a few counts. The TCRdb protein, from a much larger clone, departs from this DNA's translation at residue 15, likely by read error; the protein shown derives from the DNA. The chain employs TRDV3 and TRDJ1; 12 bases fit TRDD3. TCRdb supplies no J gene; here it was assigned by aligning the nucleotide sequence to germline. Trimming cost V 3 bases and J 0 bases; bases outside gene matches: 29. Germline V gene data show CDR1 as TVYSNPD and CDR2 as GDNSRS (reference sequence). The CDR3 is 23 residues long. CDR3 in amino acids: CAFPTGFPRPHWGIHSYTDKLIF. DNA for the CDR3: TGTGCCTTCCCCACCGGGTTCCCGAGGCCCCACTGGGGGATACACTCGTACACCGATAAACTCATCTTT.

This clone was recorded a few times. The TCRdb protein, from a much larger clone, departs from this DNA's translation at residue 20, likely by read error; the protein shown derives from the DNA. This chain links TRDV1 with TRDJ1, with 7 bases matching TRDD3. CDR1 and CDR2 from the germline V gene are TSWWSYY and QGS. V lost 2 bases, J lost 5 bases, and 38 bases stayed unmatched. This CDR3 comprises 25 residues. The CDR3 sequence: CALGESSTPMRPRLGSAHPTDKLIF. Here the CDR3 DNA reads TGTGCTCTTGGGGAATCCAGCACTCCTATGAGGCCCCGACTGGGGTCGGCTCATCCGACTGATAAACTCATCTTT.

About this clone itself: It differs at one base from a far larger clone, so likely a read error. The same CDR3 arises from other DNA sequences in this sample as well. The genes are TRDV2 and TRDJ1, with 9 bases aligning to TRDD3. Germline CDR1 reads GEAIGNYY; CDR2 reads EKD. CDR3 length equals 18 residues. With V trimmed by 4 bases and J by 0 bases, 14 bases remained unmatched. The CDR3 DNA reads as TGTGCCTGTGAGAAACTGGGGGAATCTGCAACTCACACCGATAAACTCATCTTT. Translation: CACEKLGESATHTDKLIF.

For this clone: A far larger clone is one nucleotide away, so this likely arose from a read error. The sample contains more than one DNA sequence encoding this CDR3. CDR3 in amino acids: CACGLGDKLIF. The CDR3 DNA reads as TGTGCCTGTGGACTGGGAGACAAGCTCATCTTT. A V gene of TRDV2 was called, but no J gene was assigned; the table's D call, TRDD3, has no DNA check behind it. The CDR3 totals 11 residues. Germline values: CDR1 GEAIGNYY, CDR2 EKD.

In this sample, this clone turned up many times. This sequence is one base from a far larger clone and is likely a read error. This sample also contains other DNA sequences that code for the same CDR3. The chain joins TRDV1 to TRDJ1, with TRDD2 as a possible D gene (5 bases). Germline loops: CDR1 TSWWSYY, CDR2 QGS. This CDR3 spans 13 amino acids. V was trimmed by 1 base and J by 7 bases, leaving 10 bases between them. The CDR3 spells CALGEPSPSKLIF. The CDR3 DNA follows: TGTGCTCTTGGGGAACCGTCGCCTTCTAAACTCATCTTT.

Ten or more counts support this clone. TCRdb pairs this DNA with a much larger clone's protein that differs at residue 8, likely a read error; the protein shown was translated from the DNA. The chain uses TRDV2 and TRDJ1; possible D gene TRDD3, 6 bases. Germline V gives CDR1 GEAIGNYY, CDR2 EKD. The V gene lost 3 bases and the J gene lost 4 bases, with 26 bases spanning the gap. CDR3 length equals 18 residues. The CDR3 sequence is CACDQMASPGDGSDKLIF. As DNA, the CDR3 is TGTGCCTGTGACCAAATGGCCTCCCCGGGGGACGGGAGCGATAAACTCATCTTT.